Each of the 21 T cell receptor beta chains below was sequenced from the same sample in a study of breast tumors, draining lymph nodes, adjacent tissues (dated by TCRdb to the mid-2010s). The lymph node samples were taken from the axillary draining lymph nodes of breast cancer patients. The library relied on multiplex PCR. Reads for this sample came from an Illumina HiSeq 2000. TCRdb applied fastp at Q25 and MiXCR to the public reads, then kept only in-frame beta chains. When rows share a CDR3 protein, they turn into one entry using the most common DNA and genes. The sample includes 170,000 or so distinct CDR3 sequences, with roughly a third observed a single time. The ten top clones hold about 4.5% of the sample. The specimen sequenced was axillary lymph node tissue. These receptors were obtained from a female donor with breast cancer. Some clones in this sample may be carry-over from other donors' samples.

This clonotype was counted ten times or more. The chain links TRBV7-9 to TRBJ1-5; D is unclear. V was trimmed by 5 bases and J by 6 bases, leaving 14 bases between them. Germline CDR1 and CDR2: SEHNR and FQNEAQ (reference sequence). The CDR3 is made up of 14 amino acids. The CDR3 sequence is CASSTGLVGQPQHF. CDR3 sequence (DNA): TGTGCCAGCAGCACCGGACTGGTGGGTCAGCCCCAGCATTTT.

To note about this clonotype: The CDR3 does not close with the conserved phenylalanine or tryptophan, likely indicating a read error. The rearrangement joins TRBV19 to TRBJ2-3, with 8 bases aligning to TRBD2. The CDR3 contains 15 residues. Per the germline V gene, CDR1 is LNHDA and CDR2 is SQIVND (reference sequence). Germline trimming cut 2 bases from V and 5 bases from J; bases unmatched to any gene: 6. In DNA form, the CDR3 reads TGTGCCAGTAGTATATGCGGGACTAGTCGAGATACGCAGTATCTT. This codes for CASSICGTSRDTQYL.

This clonotype has at least ten counts. This chain links TRBV5-1 with TRBJ2-7; 11 bases are a match to TRBD1. The ends lost 4 bases at V and 3 bases at J; junction bases unmatched: 9. This CDR3 comprises 16 residues. The germline V gene has CDR1 SGHRS and CDR2 YFSETQ. The CDR3 sequence: CASSQRTGGIFYEQYF. The CDR3 coding sequence is TGCGCCAGCAGCCAAAGGACAGGGGGCATCTTCTACGAGCAGTACTTC.

This clonotype occurred many times. The chain employs TRBV2 and TRBJ1-3, with 8 positions matching TRBD1. From germline, CDR1 is SNHLY and CDR2 FYNNEI. V lost 5 bases to trimming and J lost 0 bases; unmatched junction nucleotides: 3. The CDR3 is 15 residues long. As DNA, the CDR3 is TGTGCCAGCAGTCGCGGACAGGGCTCTGGAAACACCATATATTTT. Translation: CASSRGQGSGNTIYF.

At least ten counts were recorded for this clonotype. This sequence joins TRBV6-5 and TRBJ1-3; perhaps TRBD1 as D (6 bases). Trimming stripped 1 base from V and 3 bases from J, with 10 bases between. Germline V gene sequence: CDR1 MNHEY, CDR2 SVGAGI. The CDR3 is made up of 15 amino acids. The CDR3 DNA reads as TGTGCCAGCAGTTACTTGGGGGCAGTTGGAAACACCATATATTTT. Translated, it gives CASSYLGAVGNTIYF.

This clonotype was counted many times. This sequence may be a read error, since a much larger clone differs from it by one base. The rearrangement joins TRBV20-1 to TRBJ1-5; 7 nucleotides line up with TRBD1. The length of the CDR3 is 12 residues. The germline V gene encodes CDR1 DFQATT and CDR2 SNEGSKA (reference sequence). CDR3: CSANRGNQPPHF. CDR3 in DNA: TGCAGTGCTAACAGGGGTAATCAGCCCCCGCATTTT.

This clonotype was recorded at least ten times. The chain uses TRBV2 and TRBJ2-3, with TRBD2 matching 11 bases. V was clipped by 6 bases and J by 0 bases; unmatched bases: 5. This CDR3 is built from 16 residues. Germline V gene lookup returns CDR1 SNHLY and CDR2 FYNNEI. The CDR3 region has the DNA TGTGCCAGCAGAGAGTTAGCGGGAGGGAGCACAGATACGCAGTATTTT. Its translation: CASRELAGGSTDTQYF.

This clonotype came up many times. The chain joins TRBV7-8 to TRBJ1-4, with 9 bases aligning to TRBD1. V shed 6 bases and J 7 bases; nucleotides not matched to a gene: 15. This CDR3 spans 17 amino acids. Germline values: CDR1 SGHVS, CDR2 FQNEAQ. CDR3 sequence reads: CASSYYAIGTGFEKLFF. In DNA, the CDR3 is TGTGCCAGCAGTTACTACGCAATCGGGACAGGGTTTGAAAAACTGTTTTTT.

About this clonotype: With a much larger clone just one base away, this may be a read error. This chain links TRBV20-1 with TRBJ2-1; 9 bases fit TRBD2. The CDR3 extends over 13 amino acids. The germline CDR1 and CDR2 sequences are DFQATT and SNEGSKA (reference sequence). The DNA for the CDR3 is TGCAGTGCTACGAGCGGGAGGTACGGTGAGCAGTTATTC. It yields the protein CSATSGRYGEQLF.

This clonotype was observed a handful of times. The rearrangement links TRBV27 to TRBJ2-7; TRBD1 agrees at 7 bases. The germline gives CDR1 MNHEY, CDR2 SMNVEV (reference sequence). V lost 1 base and J lost 3; bases outside the gene matches: 6. There are 15 residues in the CDR3. The DNA of the CDR3 is TGTGCCAGCAGTTTATTCCCAGGGGGTGGCTACGAGCAGTACTTC. Amino acids: CASSLFPGGGYEQYF.

In this sample, this clonotype turned up many times. This sequence joins TRBV4-3 and TRBJ2-5; tentatively, D is TRBD2 (5 bases). This CDR3 is built from 15 residues. Trimming left V 0 bases short and J 2 bases short, with 10 bases between. The germline V gene has CDR1 LGHNA and CDR2 YSLEER. This CDR3 reads CASSQDLLAQETQYF. The CDR3 DNA reads TGCGCCAGCAGCCAAGATTTGCTAGCTCAAGAGACCCAGTACTTC.

This clonotype was found once. This may come from a read error, since a much larger clone is one base off. This chain links TRBV19 with TRBJ1-2; no clear D. There are 16 residues in the CDR3. The germline V gene has CDR1 LNHDA and CDR2 SQIVND (reference sequence). CDR3 region: CASSMNLLSGLYGHTF. The CDR3 nucleotides are TGTGCCAGTAGTATGAATCTCCTGAGCGGGCTCTATGGCCACACCTTC.

Concerning this clonotype: A single base separates this from a much larger clone, so it may be a read error. The chain uses TRBV6-2 or TRBV6-3 and TRBJ1-2; 8 positions agree with TRBD1. Germline-derived CDR1 and CDR2 are MNHEY and SVGEGT. V lost 6 bases and J lost 3; bases outside the gene matches: 12. The CDR3 contains 16 residues. For the CDR3, the DNA is TGTGCCAGCAGCCCCGGGACAGGCGGATTCCACTATGGCTACACCTTC. As protein: CASSPGTGGFHYGYTF.

This clonotype was counted ten times or more. The chain recombines TRBV5-5 with TRBJ1-2, with unresolved D. The CDR3 extends over 15 amino acids. Germline V lookup: CDR1 SGHKS, CDR2 YYEKEE (reference sequence). The ends were cut back, 4 bases at V and 4 bases at J, with 17 bases in the middle. The CDR3 sequence: CASSPNTLGGYGYTF. DNA of the CDR3: TGTGCCAGCAGCCCGAACACCCTGGGAGGCTATGGCTACACCTTC.

Details on this clonotype: This may come from a read error, since a much larger clone is one base off. The V and J genes are TRBV6-5 and TRBJ1-2; D ambiguous. CDR1 MNHEY and CDR2 SVGAGI come from the germline V gene. This CDR3 comprises 14 residues. CDR3 region: CASSSDGFSYGYAF. Here the CDR3 DNA reads TGTGCCAGCAGTTCGGACGGATTTTCTTATGGCTACGCCTTC.

In the case of this clonotype: The conserved phenylalanine or tryptophan normally closing the CDR3 is absent here, so this likely arose from a read error. The gene calls are TRBV30 and TRBJ1-4, with D possibly matching TRBD1 (6 bases). This CDR3 spans 13 amino acids. V dropped 3 bases and J dropped 5 bases, with 10 bases sitting between them. Germline CDR1 and CDR2: GTSNPN and SVGIG (reference sequence). CDR3 amino acids: CAWRYRENEKLFV. The CDR3 bases are TGTGCCTGGAGGTACAGGGAAAATGAAAAACTGTTTGTT.

A few counts support this clonotype. The junction does not match germline at one end; this may be a read error. The J gene is TRBJ1-2, the V gene TRBV7-6, with D possibly matching TRBD1 (5 bases). The CDR3 is 15 amino acids. Germline lookup yields CDR1 SGHVS and CDR2 FNYEAQ. CDR3 amino acids: CASSENPQGIYGYPF. In DNA form, the CDR3 reads TGTGCCAGCAGCGAAAATCCTCAGGGTATCTATGGCTACCCCTTC.

The chain carries TRBV24-1 and TRBJ2-1; 10 bases align to TRBD1. The CDR3 extends over 17 amino acids. Germline V gene sequence: CDR1 KGHDR, CDR2 SFDVKD. J was trimmed by 0 bases and V by 6 bases; bases with no gene match: 7. The CDR3 reads CATSRQGARVSYNEQFF. CDR3 sequence (DNA): TGTGCCACCAGTAGACAGGGGGCCAGGGTCTCCTACAATGAGCAGTTCTTC.

This clonotype was observed a few times. This could be a read error, since a much larger clone is one nucleotide away. The conserved final phenylalanine or tryptophan is absent from the CDR3, which likely points to a read error. This chain joins TRBV7-2 and TRBJ2-5; weak D call: TRBD1 (6 bases). Trimming stripped 5 bases from V and 2 bases from J, with 12 bases between. The CDR3 extends over 14 amino acids. Germline lookup yields CDR1 SGHTA and CDR2 FQGNSA. The CDR3 loop reads CASSPNQGQETQYL. The CDR3 DNA follows: TGTGCCAGCAGCCCGAACCAGGGGCAAGAGACCCAGTACCTC.

This clonotype occurred many times. This rearrangement joins TRBV20-1 to TRBJ2-7; D is unresolved. Trimming left V 3 bases short and J 6 bases short, with 15 bases between. This CDR3 has 13 residues. The germline V gene encodes CDR1 DFQATT and CDR2 SNEGSKA (reference sequence). In DNA, the CDR3 is TGCAGTGCTAGGGGTCGTCTACCCCTCGAGCAGTACTTC. Its translation: CSARGRLPLEQYF.

As concerns this clonotype: A read error may be the cause here, since a much bigger clone is one base away. The chain uses TRBV6-1 and TRBJ1-2, with 7 bases that match TRBD1. The trim removed 6 bases at V and 3 bases at J, leaving 13 bases unmatched. Germline V gives CDR1 MNHNS, CDR2 SASEGT. The CDR3 has 16 amino acids. For the CDR3, the DNA is TGTGCCAGCAGGCCTGGACAGGTCGTGAGCGACTATGGCTACACCTTC. Its protein is CASRPGQVVSDYGYTF.